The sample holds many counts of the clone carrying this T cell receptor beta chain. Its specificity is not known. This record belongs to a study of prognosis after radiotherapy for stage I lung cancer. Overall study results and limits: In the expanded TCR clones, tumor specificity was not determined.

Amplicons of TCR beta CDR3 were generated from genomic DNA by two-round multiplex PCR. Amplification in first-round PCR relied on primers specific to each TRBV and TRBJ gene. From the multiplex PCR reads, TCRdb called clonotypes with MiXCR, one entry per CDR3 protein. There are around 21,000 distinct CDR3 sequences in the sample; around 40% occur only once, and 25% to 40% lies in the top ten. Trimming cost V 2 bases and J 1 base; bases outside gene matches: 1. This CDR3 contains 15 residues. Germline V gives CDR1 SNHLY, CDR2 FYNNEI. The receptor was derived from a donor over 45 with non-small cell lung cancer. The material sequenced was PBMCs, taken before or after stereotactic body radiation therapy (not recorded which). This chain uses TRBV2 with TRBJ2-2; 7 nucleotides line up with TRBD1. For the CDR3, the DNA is TGTGCCAGCAGTGAACGGACAGGGAACACCGGGGAGCTGTTTTTT. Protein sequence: CASSERTGNTGELFF.